The sequence of this T cell receptor beta chain was determined in a study of T cell changes during pregnancy in multiple sclerosis. This CDR3 spans 13 amino acids. V dropped 2 bases and J dropped 5 bases, with 8 bases sitting between them. CDR1 is SGHNT and CDR2 is YYREEE in the germline V gene (reference sequence). The assay was immunoSEQ multiplex PCR, and TCRdb's table has in-frame clones only and misses some. The table includes around 70,000 clones, approximately 94% detected once. The sample in question was peripheral blood, obtained in the third trimester of pregnancy. This TCR came from a female donor with multiple sclerosis, enrolled in a pregnancy study. J is TRBJ2-4 and V is TRBV5-4; D not certain. CDR3: CASSLNSQNIQYF. For the CDR3, the DNA is TGTGCCAGCAGCTTAAACAGCCAAAACATTCAGTACTTC.